This is a list of T cell receptor beta chains from one sample in a study of T cells in Graves' hyperthyroidism and ophthalmopathy. TCRdb passed the multiplex PCR reads through MiXCR, listing each CDR3 protein once. The data contain under 300,000 distinct CDR3 sequences, approximately 20% of them singletons. The material sequenced was blood. These receptors came from a man aged 30 to 45 with Graves' ophthalmopathy. CDR3s include the opening cysteine and the closing phenylalanine or tryptophan. The D gene is left open where the match is weak. Not all rows give a size; the values are once, few, many and, for expanded clones, a class.

cdr3_aa cdr3_nt v_call cdr3_length d_call j_call clone_size
CASSPGHGDGYTF TGTGCCAGCAGCCCCGGACATGGCGATGGCTACACCTTC TRBV12-3/TRBV12-4 13 . TRBJ1-2 .
CASSLDVGTGELFF TGTGCCAGCAGCTTGGACGTAGGCACCGGGGAGCTGTTTTTT TRBV7-9 14 . TRBJ2-2 few
CASSVAVNTEAFF TGTGCCAGCAGTGTCGCAGTTAACACTGAAGCTTTCTTT TRBV25-1 13 . TRBJ1-1 .
CASSPIQVLIHYEQYF TGTGCCAGCAGTCCGATACAGGTCCTAATCCACTACGAGCAGTACTTC TRBV6-4 16 . TRBJ2-7 .
CASGRGEDFMNTEAFF TGTGCCAGCGGAAGAGGGGAGGACTTTATGAACACTGAAGCTTTCTTT TRBV2 16 . TRBJ1-1 many
CSAREFTGLGDTEAFF TGCAGCGCTAGAGAATTTACAGGGCTAGGTGACACTGAAGCTTTCTTT TRBV20-1 16 . TRBJ1-1 .
CASSYETGTQRGNEQFF TGTGCCAGCAGTTACGAGACCGGGACCCAGAGAGGCAATGAGCAGTTCTTC TRBV6-5 17 . TRBJ2-1 many
CASSSTRQLPETQYF TGTGCCAGCAGCTCAACAAGACAGTTGCCAGAGACCCAGTACTTC TRBV7-9 15 . TRBJ2-5 .
CASNSISAGTTNVETQYF TGTGCCAGCAACTCAATTTCGGCGGGGACTACTAATGTTGAGACCCAGTACTTC TRBV27 18 TRBD2 TRBJ2-5 few
CASSQPGGPSTDTQYF TGTGCCAGCAGTCAGCCAGGGGGCCCTAGCACAGATACGCAGTATTTT TRBV6-2/TRBV6-3 16 TRBD1 TRBJ2-3 .
CASIITRAGEREPQHF TGTGCCAGCATCATTACCCGGGCAGGGGAAAGGGAGCCCCAGCATTTT TRBV6-1 16 . TRBJ1-5 few
CASSSGTGRGGELFF TGCGCCAGCAGCTCAGGGACAGGGAGAGGCGGGGAGCTGTTTTTT TRBV5-1 15 TRBD1 TRBJ2-2 .
CASSFGPEGPQHF TGTGCCAGCAGCTTTGGACCGGAGGGGCCCCAGCATTTT TRBV7-9 13 . TRBJ1-5 .
CASSQRAEQFF TGTGCCAGCAGCCAAAGGGCCGAGCAGTTCTTC TRBV3-1 11 . TRBJ2-1 many
CASRGTGSSYNEQFF TGTGCCAGCAGGGGGACTGGTAGCTCCTACAATGAGCAGTTCTTC TRBV7-8 15 . TRBJ2-1 many
CASSYGSPDYNEQFF TGTGCCAGCAGTTACGGGTCCCCCGACTACAATGAGCAGTTCTTC TRBV6-2/TRBV6-3 15 . TRBJ2-1 many
CSVEGPVISGSSTDTQYF TGCAGCGTTGAAGGTCCCGTTATTAGCGGGTCTAGCACAGATACGCAGTATTTT TRBV29-1 18 TRBD2 TRBJ2-3 .
CASSPLDRPNTEAFF TGTGCCAGCAGTCCACTGGACAGGCCGAACACTGAAGCTTTCTTT TRBV28 15 TRBD1 TRBJ1-1 many
CASSPTPDRGGGNTIYF TGTGCCAGCAGCCCTACCCCGGACAGGGGGGGGGGAAACACCATATATTTT TRBV14 17 TRBD1 TRBJ1-3 .
CAWTLGGDAHTQYF TGTGCCTGGACCCTCGGGGGGGATGCACATACGCAGTATTTT TRBV30 14 TRBD2 TRBJ2-3 many
CASRSGGRDYNEQFF TGTGCCAGCCGATCCGGCGGGAGAGACTACAATGAGCAGTTCTTC TRBV27 15 TRBD2 TRBJ2-1 few
CASSYPRTGSYGYTF TGTGCCAGCAGTTATCCCCGCACAGGGTCATATGGCTACACCTTC TRBV28 15 . TRBJ1-2 .
CASKPGMANEQFF TGTGCCAGTAAACCCGGGATGGCAAATGAGCAGTTCTTC TRBV19 13 . TRBJ2-1 .
CASRDVGLGNTEAFF TGTGCCAGCAGGGACGTAGGACTGGGGAACACTGAAGCTTTCTTT TRBV6-1 15 . TRBJ1-1 many
CASSPRGSGNEQFF TGTGCCAGCAGTCCACGAGGATCCGGCAATGAGCAGTTCTTC TRBV27 14 . TRBJ2-1 few
CASQGAPLRGELFF TGTGCGTCCCAGGGGGCGCCTCTACGCGGGGAGCTGTTTTTT TRBV28 14 TRBD1 TRBJ2-2 many
CASSQDAVTEAFF TGTGCCAGCAGCCAAGATGCAGTAACCGAAGCTTTCTTT TRBV14 13 . TRBJ1-1 few
CASSLSETEAFF TGTGCCAGCAGCTTGTCGGAGACTGAAGCTTTCTTT TRBV5-6 12 . TRBJ1-1 few